This T cell receptor beta chain was identified in a study of glioma-infiltrating T cells after dendritic cell vaccination. For the study at large: Autologous tumor lysate was loaded overnight onto monocyte-derived dendritic cells grown approximately 7 days with IL-4 and GM-CSF. Study-level results: Survival was not directly related to TCR clonality in these patients.

On this clone itself: What it binds is unknown.

Primers: 60 V beta forward and 13 J beta reverse. Assay used: immunoSEQ multiplex PCR; TCRdb lists only in-frame clones, some missing. The table lists around 58,000 clones, about 81% of them singletons. The CDR3 is 15 residues long. Trimming took off 5 bases at V and 1 base at J, with 15 bases between the two ends. Looked up from germline, CDR1 is MDHEN and CDR2 is SYDVKM. None of the glioblastoma patients had an isocitrate dehydrogenase mutation. The TCR sequence derives from a human donor with glioblastoma. Sequencing was performed on blood, taken before dendritic cell vaccination. The V call is TRBV28, the J call TRBJ2-7; D perhaps matches TRBD2 (6 bases). The DNA for the CDR3 is TGTGCCAGCAGTCCCCCAGCGGGCTTTTCCTACGAGCAGTACTTC. This encodes CASSPPAGFSYEQYF.